This T cell receptor beta chain was sequenced for a study of response to subunit inactivated influenza vaccine. This clonotype was seen more than once but under ten times. Its antigen is currently unknown. Via MiXCR, TCRdb re-called the RT-PCR reads, giving one row per CDR3 protein. The sample shows 150,000 to 200,000 distinct CDR3 sequences, roughly 10% of them seen only once. The germline V gene has CDR1 SGHNT and CDR2 YYREEE (reference sequence). The CDR3 has 13 amino acids. V lost 4 bases and J lost 4, with 9 bases in between. The study's findings and limits: Authors suggested each seasonal flu vaccination may recruit only limited numbers of new T cells.

Material: CD8+ T cells sorted from PBMCs, obtained roughly 24 months after vaccination. The V gene is TRBV5-4, the J gene TRBJ1-5; D gene unclear. This receptor was identified in a man between 50 and 70 years old who received an inactivated influenza vaccine. The CDR3 DNA reads as TGTGCCAGCAGCGCGGACGGTAATCAGCCCCAGCATTTT. Amino acids: CASSADGNQPQHF.